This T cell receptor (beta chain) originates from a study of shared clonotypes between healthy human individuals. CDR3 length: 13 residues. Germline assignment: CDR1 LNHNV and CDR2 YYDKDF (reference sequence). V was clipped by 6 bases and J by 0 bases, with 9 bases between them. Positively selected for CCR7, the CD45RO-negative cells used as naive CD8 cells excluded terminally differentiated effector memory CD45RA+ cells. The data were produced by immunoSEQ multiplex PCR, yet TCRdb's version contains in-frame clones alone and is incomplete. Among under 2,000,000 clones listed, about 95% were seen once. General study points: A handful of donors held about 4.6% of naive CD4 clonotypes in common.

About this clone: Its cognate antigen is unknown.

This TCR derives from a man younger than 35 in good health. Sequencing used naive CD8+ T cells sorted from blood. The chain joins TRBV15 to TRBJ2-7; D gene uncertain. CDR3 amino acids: CATRKLDSYEQYF. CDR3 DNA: TGTGCCACCAGGAAACTCGACTCCTACGAGCAGTACTTC.